Following are 3 T cell receptor beta chains from one sample sequenced in a study of spatial heterogeneity in lung cancer. TCRdb fed the 5' RACE reads into MiXCR, producing one record per CDR3 protein. The sample lists tens of thousands of distinct CDR3 sequences; under 8.5% were seen once. The time point denotes: sample taken at primary tumor resection. The sequenced sample was PBMCs, obtained at surgery. These TCRs come from a male donor with early-stage non-small cell lung cancer.

Comment on this clonotype: A clone one base away is much larger, so this may be a read error. The gene calls are TRBV27 and TRBJ1-5; the match to TRBD1 covers 7 bases. CDR3 length equals 16 residues. Per germline, CDR1 MNHEY and CDR2 SMNVEV (reference sequence). Unmatched junction bases numbered 15, after V lost 5 bases and J lost 8 bases. CDR3 nucleotide sequence: TGTGCCAGCAGTCCCCAACTTCCAGGGGGAAGAGAGCCCCAGCATTTT. This gives the protein CASSPQLPGGREPQHF.

The chain joins TRBV7-2 to TRBJ2-3; 10 nucleotides align to TRBD2. Germline loops: CDR1 SGHTA, CDR2 FQGNSA. The CDR3 loop spans 16 amino acids. V was clipped by 3 bases and J by 3 bases; unmatched bases: 6. CDR3 DNA: TGTGCCAGCAGCTTGAGTCTAGCGGGAGTAACAGATACGCAGTATTTT. It yields the protein CASSLSLAGVTDTQYF.

The table lists this clonotype with a few counts. The CDR3 region is CASRSNTEAFF. DNA for the CDR3: TGTGCCAGCAGGTCGAACACTGAAGCTTTCTTT. J is TRBJ1-1 and V is TRBV12-3 or TRBV12-4; D not resolved. V lost 6 bases and J 1 base, leaving 3 bases between the germline ends. The CDR3 extends over 11 amino acids.